Each of the 29 T cell receptor beta chains below was sequenced from the same sample in a study of tissue T cells after allogeneic stem cell transplantation. Generated by immunoSEQ multiplex PCR, the TCRdb table keeps only in-frame clones and is missing some. The sample lists 48,000 or so clones; roughly 73% were seen once. The specimen was sorted cells pooled from one or two spleens. Every receptor here comes from a pool of C57BL/6 mice in good health.

With regard to this clone: Germline and genes: mouse. The CDR3 end falls 1 residue outside the read, so it is completed with the germline J gene. V is TRBV13-2 and J is TRBJ2-4; perhaps TRBD1 as D (6 bases). Trimming stripped 5 bases from V and 2 bases from J, with 9 bases between. Germline CDR1 reads NNHNN; CDR2 reads SYGAGS (reference sequence). The CDR3 has 13 residues. This CDR3 reads CASGSGVQNTLYF. CDR3 bases read: TGTGCCAGCGGATCAGGGGTTCAAAACACCTTGTAC.

Comments on this clone: All gene names here are mouse names. The read halts 1 residue ahead of the CDR3 end, with the missing end drawn from the germline J gene. The chain joins TRBV31 to TRBJ1-1; 7 bases match TRBD1. Germline assignment: CDR1 GKSSPN and CDR2 SITVG. V shed 0 bases and J 0 bases; nucleotides not matched to a gene: 1. The CDR3 has 14 amino acids. The sequenced CDR3 bases are TGTGCCTGGAGTCTCGGACAGGCAAACACAGAAGTCTTC. This gives the protein CAWSLGQANTEVF. The complete CDR3 protein is CAWSLGQANTEVFF.

Note on this clone: Mouse germline and gene names are used. The read terminates 1 residue ahead of where the CDR3 ends, so the germline J gene completes it. V usage is TRBV26 and J usage is TRBJ2-7; 12 bases fit TRBD1. CDR1 KGHPV and CDR2 FQNQEV come from the germline V gene (reference sequence). This CDR3 has 13 residues. Trimming at V came to 6 bases and at J to 6 bases, leaving 3 bases not matched to a gene. CDR3 DNA (partial): TGTGCCAGCAGCCGGGACAGGGGGCTTGAACAGTAC. This gives the protein CASSRDRGLEQY. The complete CDR3 reads CASSRDRGLEQYF.

In the case of this clone: Gene names denote mouse genes. The read terminates 1 residue ahead of where the CDR3 ends, so the germline J gene completes it. The genes are TRBV20 and TRBJ1-3, with D hard to call. Germline V gene lookup returns CDR1 GFQATS and CDR2 STVNSAI. Trimming took off 4 bases at V and 0 bases at J, with 7 bases between the two ends. CDR3 length: 13 amino acids. This CDR3 reads CGAKRPSGNTLYF. The CDR3 DNA, read in part, is TGTGGTGCTAAGCGCCCTTCTGGAAATACGCTCTAT.

Details on this clone: The genes and germline here are from mouse. The CDR3 end lies 1 residue beyond the end of the read and is filled in from the germline J gene. The chain employs TRBV2 and TRBJ2-5, with 8 bases that match TRBD1. V shed 3 bases, J shed 3 bases, and the junction held 5 bases outside the gene matches. The CDR3 runs to 15 residues. Germline V gives CDR1 LGHNA, CDR2 YSYQKL. CDR3: CASSQQGARQDTQYF. CDR3 DNA, as far as it was read: TGTGCCAGCAGCCAGCAGGGGGCGCGTCAAGACACCCAGTAC.

Only a few counts were recorded for this clone. Gene names denote mouse genes. The sequence runs out 1 residue before the end of the CDR3; the remainder is reconstructed from the germline J gene. The gene calls are TRBV16 and TRBJ1-3; 8 positions agree with TRBD1. After removal of 6 bases from V and 6 bases from J, the junction contained 1 base not matched to a gene. This CDR3 comprises 12 residues. Germline V lookup: CDR1 SGHSA, CDR2 FRNQAP. Incomplete CDR3 DNA: TGTGCAAGCAGGACAGGGGAAAATACGCTCTAT. Protein sequence: CASRTGENTLY. The whole CDR3 sequence is CASRTGENTLYF.

A remark on this clone: The gene names here belong to mouse. The CDR3 is cut off 1 residue early in the read; its end comes from the germline J gene. The rearrangement uses TRBV2 and TRBJ1-3, with 9 bases fitting TRBD1. The CDR3 length is 15 residues. Germline lookup yields CDR1 LGHNA and CDR2 YSYQKL. After removal of 1 base from V and 2 bases from J, the junction contained 0 bases not matched to a gene. The sequenced CDR3 bases are TGTGCCAGCAGCCAAGGGACAGGGGCTGGAAATACGCTCTAT. Its translation: CASSQGTGAGNTLY. The full-length CDR3 reads as CASSQGTGAGNTLYF. Variable domain in full (rest from reference TRBV2 and TRBJ1-3): DPKIIQKPKYLVAVTGSEKILICEQYLGHNAMYWYRQSAKKPLEFMFSYSYQKLMDNQTASSRFQPQSSKKNHLDLQITALKPDDSATYFCASSQGTGAGNTLYFGEGSRLIVV.

Note on this clone: The gene symbols are mouse symbols. The read comes to an end 1 residue before the CDR3 does, leaving the germline J gene to fill in the end. The rearrangement joins TRBV17 to TRBJ1-2; perhaps TRBD1 as D (5 bases). Germline-derived CDR1 and CDR2 are MNHDT and YYDKIL. This CDR3 has 13 amino acids. Trimming removed 1 base from V and 2 bases from J, with 5 bases in between. The covered CDR3 bases are TGTGCTAGCAGTAGAGGACAGAACTCCGACTACACC. This gives the protein CASSRGQNSDYT. The entire CDR3 reads CASSRGQNSDYTF.

In its sample, this clone was seen once. Each gene name is a mouse one. Coverage ceases 1 residue before the CDR3 finishes, and the germline J gene fills in the end. The rearrangement links TRBV13-3 to TRBJ1-3; 11 bases align to TRBD1. The junction had 1 base not matched to a gene; V was cut back by 4 bases and J by 4 bases. Germline V lookup: CDR1 NNHDY, CDR2 SYVADS. The CDR3 consists of 14 residues. The part of the CDR3 DNA that was read is TGTGCCAGCAGTTGGGACAGGGGGGGAAATACGCTCTAT. Translating gives CASSWDRGGNTLY. In full, the CDR3 reads CASSWDRGGNTLYF.

Regarding this clone: Mouse gene names and germline throughout. The read halts 1 residue ahead of the CDR3 end, with the missing end drawn from the germline J gene. V and J are TRBV12-1 and TRBJ1-2, with 8 bases fitting TRBD1. From germline, CDR1 is SGHSN and CDR2 HYEKVE. Trimming cost V 3 bases and J 2 bases; bases outside gene matches: 1. CDR3 length: 13 amino acids. The covered CDR3 bases are TGTGCCAGCTCTAGACAGGGGAACTCCGACTACACC. Amino acids: CASSRQGNSDYT. The whole CDR3 protein reads CASSRQGNSDYTF.

On this clone: Here the gene names and germline are mouse. Read data end 1 residue before the CDR3 end; the end is taken from the germline J gene. The chain couples TRBV13-2 to TRBJ2-3; 9 bases map to TRBD2. The CDR3 consists of 15 residues. The germline V gene encodes CDR1 NNHNN and CDR2 SYGAGS (reference sequence). Germline trimming cut 5 bases from V and 1 base from J; bases unmatched to any gene: 5. The chain's CDR3 is CASGPGLGRAETLYF. The sequenced part of the CDR3 DNA is TGTGCCAGCGGCCCGGGACTGGGCCGTGCAGAAACGCTGTAT.

About this clone: Gene names denote mouse genes. With the read ending 1 residue before the CDR3 end, the germline J gene is used to fill in that end. The V gene is TRBV3, the J gene TRBJ1-2; 7 bases are a match to TRBD1. This CDR3 contains 14 residues. Losses at the gene ends were 3 bases for V and 1 base for J; bases not matched to a gene: 2. The germline gives CDR1 SNHLY, CDR2 FYNGKV (reference sequence). The CDR3 region is CASSFDRENSDYTF. The part of the CDR3 DNA that was read is TGTGCCAGCAGCTTCGACAGGGAAAACTCCGACTACACC. Variable domain in full (rest from reference TRBV3 and TRBJ1-2): GPKVLQIPSHQIIDMGQMVTLNCDPVSNHLYFYWYKQILGQQMEFLVNFYNGKVMEKSKLFKDQFSVERPDGSYFTLKIQPTALEDSAVYFCASSFDRENSDYTFGSGTRLLVI.

The sample holds a few counts of this clone. Here the gene names and germline are mouse. The CDR3 end is not reached by the read, which stops 1 residue before it; the germline J gene fills it in. The V call is TRBV24, the J call TRBJ2-7; D is ambiguous. CDR1 is KGHTA and CDR2 is FRNEEI in the germline V gene. CDR3 length: 12 residues. V was cut by 2 bases and J by 6 bases, with 8 bases left in between. CDR3: CASSLGRIEQYF. The CDR3 bases that were read are TGTGCCAGCAGTCTGGGCAGGATTGAACAGTAC.

Only a few counts were recorded for this clone. These gene names are mouse names. The CDR3 is cut off 1 residue early in the read; its end comes from the germline J gene. The genes are TRBV2 and TRBJ2-7; D tentatively reads TRBD1 or TRBD2 (6 bases each). The CDR3 consists of 14 residues. V lost 0 bases and J lost 4, with 10 bases in between. Germline V gene lookup returns CDR1 LGHNA and CDR2 YSYQKL. The sequenced part of the CDR3 DNA is TGTGCCAGCAGCCAAGACGTGGGGGCATATGAACAGTAC. Translating gives CASSQDVGAYEQY. In full, the CDR3 reads CASSQDVGAYEQYF.

Turning to this clone: The gene symbols are mouse symbols. The read falls 1 residue short of the CDR3 end, and the missing part is taken from the germline J gene. J is TRBJ1-1 and V is TRBV16; unclear D gene. The CDR3 spans 13 residues. V was trimmed by 0 bases and J by 4 bases, leaving 6 bases between them. CDR1 SGHSA and CDR2 FRNQAP come from the germline V gene. Partial CDR3 DNA: TGTGCAAGCAGCTTAGACAGGACCACAGAAGTCTTC. Translation gives CASSLDRTTEVF. The entire CDR3 sequence reads CASSLDRTTEVFF.

Comment on this clone: Mouse gene names and germline throughout. The read ends 1 residue shy of where the CDR3 ends; the end is completed using the germline J gene. The gene calls are TRBV3 and TRBJ1-2; no reliable D call. Trimming left V 4 bases short and J 0 bases short, with 6 bases between. The CDR3 is made up of 13 amino acids. Germline V gives CDR1 SNHLY, CDR2 FYNGKV (reference sequence). The CDR3 sequence is CASSYAANSDYTF. The covered CDR3 bases are TGTGCCAGCAGCTACGCAGCAAACTCCGACTACACC.

Turning to this clone: Each gene name is a mouse one. The read finishes 1 residue shy of the CDR3 end, and the germline J gene is used to complete it. The chain is built from TRBV3 and TRBJ2-4, with TRBD1 matching over 9 bases. Germline lookup yields CDR1 SNHLY and CDR2 FYNGKV (reference sequence). The junction had 4 bases not matched to a gene; V was cut back by 5 bases and J by 7 bases. This CDR3 region has 13 residues. The part of the CDR3 DNA that was read is TGTGCCAGCAGCCGGGACAGGGAATACACCTTGTAC. It specifies CASSRDREYTLY. The whole CDR3 is CASSRDREYTLYF.

Notes on this clone: These gene names are mouse names. Read coverage stops 1 residue before the CDR3 terminus; the germline J gene supplies the remainder. The J gene is TRBJ1-3, the V gene TRBV12-1; no firm D call. The CDR3 spans 15 residues. The germline gives CDR1 SGHSN, CDR2 HYEKVE. V was pared by 1 base and J by 0 bases, with 9 bases between. CDR3: CASSLHPNSGNTLYF. The part of the CDR3 DNA that was read is TGTGCCAGCTCTCTTCACCCTAATTCTGGAAATACGCTCTAT.

Turning to this clone: Mouse germline and gene names are used. Read coverage stops 1 residue before the CDR3 terminus; the germline J gene supplies the remainder. The chain has TRBV13-3 and TRBJ2-3; 10 bases agree with TRBD2. The V gene's germline CDR1 is NNHDY and CDR2 SYVADS. This CDR3 region has 14 residues. Losses at the gene ends were 5 bases for V and 5 bases for J; bases not matched to a gene: 5. The CDR3 DNA, read in part, is TGTGCCAGCAGGGATCGGGACTGGGGAGAAACGCTGTAT. It encodes CASRDRDWGETLY. The complete CDR3 protein is CASRDRDWGETLYF.

A remark on this clone: Gene labels here are mouse ones. The missing CDR3 end, 1 residue past where the read stops, is filled in from the germline J gene. The genes are TRBV12-2 and TRBJ2-4; D is undetermined. Looked up from germline, CDR1 is SGHLS and CDR2 is HYDKME. V lost 0 bases, J lost 0 bases, and 3 bases lay in between. This CDR3 region has 13 residues. The CDR3 reads CASSLDSQNTLYF. Partial CDR3 DNA: TGTGCCAGCTCTCTCGATAGTCAAAACACCTTGTAC. Together with reference TRBV12-2 and TRBJ2-4, the CDR3 gives the full variable domain: NSGVVQSPRYIIKGKGERSILKCIPISGHLSVAWYQQTQGQELKFFIQHYDKMERDKGNLPSRFSVQQFDDYHSEMNMSALELEDSAVYFCASSLDSQNTLYFGAGTRLSVL.

Comment on this clone: Genes and germline are mouse. The observed sequence ends 1 residue before the CDR3 terminus, with the missing tail filled in from the germline J gene. The J gene is TRBJ2-5, the V gene TRBV16; 9 bases map to TRBD2. This CDR3 region has 15 residues. Germline V gene data show CDR1 as SGHSA and CDR2 as FRNQAP. V lost 5 bases, J lost 2 bases, and 5 bases stayed unmatched. CDR3 region: CASSPRLGAQDTQYF. The covered CDR3 bases are TGTGCAAGCAGCCCCCGACTGGGGGCCCAAGACACCCAGTAC.

Concerning this clone: Gene names denote mouse genes. The CDR3 extends 1 residue past the end of the read, so its final part is completed from the germline J gene. The chain recombines TRBV31 with TRBJ2-4; D unclear. V lost 2 bases, J lost 0 bases, and 6 bases lay in between. The CDR3 runs 13 residues. CDR1 and CDR2 from the germline V gene are GKSSPN and SITVG. The CDR3 is CAWSITSQNTLYF. CDR3 bases read: TGTGCCTGGAGTATAACTAGTCAAAACACCTTGTAC.

For this clone: Germline and genes: mouse. The read gets to within 1 residue of the CDR3 end, and the germline J gene fills in the rest. The chain joins TRBV1 to TRBJ1-4; D remains ambiguous. This CDR3 comprises 14 residues. The germline CDR1 and CDR2 sequences are NSQYPW and LRSPGD (reference sequence). Trimming took 3 bases from V and 0 from J, leaving 5 bases between them. Partial CDR3 DNA: TGCACCTGCAGTGCCTCTATTTCCAACGAAAGATTATTT. Its translation: CTCSASISNERLF. The full CDR3 reads CTCSASISNERLFF.

Notes on this clone: Germline and genes here are mouse. The read falls 1 residue short of the CDR3 end, and the missing part is taken from the germline J gene. The chain has TRBV31 and TRBJ1-4, with 8 bases aligning to TRBD1. The V and J ends lost 6 bases and 0 bases, in that order; junction bases with no gene match: 3. CDR1 and CDR2 from the germline V gene are GKSSPN and SITVG. The CDR3 extends over 14 amino acids. CDR3 residues: CACRGRISNERLFF. The covered CDR3 bases are TGTGCCTGCAGGGGGCGCATTTCCAACGAAAGATTATTT. The full variable domain, its missing parts supplied by reference TRBV31 and TRBJ1-4, is AQTIHQWPVAEIKAVGSPLSLGCTIKGKSSPNLYWYWQATGGTLQQLFYSITVGQVESVVQLNLSASRPKDDQFILSTEKLLLSHSGFYLCACRGRISNERLFFGHGTKLSVL.

To note about this clone: Mouse names are used for the genes. Other nucleotide sequences from this sample produce the same CDR3. This CDR3 is CAWSLDRGGDTQYF. The CDR3 DNA, read in part, is TGTGCCTGGAGTCTCGACAGGGGAGGGGACACCCAGTAC. The chain links TRBV31 to TRBJ2-5, with 8 bases identical to TRBD1. The missing CDR3 end, 1 residue past where the read stops, is filled in from the germline J gene. The V and J ends lost 0 bases and 6 bases, in that order; junction bases with no gene match: 5. The CDR3 is 14 residues long. Looked up from germline, CDR1 is GKSSPN and CDR2 is SITVG.

A word on this clone: Gene labels here are mouse ones. The read falls 1 residue short of the CDR3 end, and the missing part is taken from the germline J gene. The chain employs TRBV16 and TRBJ2-7; 11 bases match TRBD2. CDR3 size: 13 residues. Germline V CDR1 and CDR2: SGHSA, FRNQAP. After removal of 6 bases from V and 4 bases from J, the junction contained 2 bases not matched to a gene. The covered CDR3 bases are TGTGCAAGCAGGGACTGGGGGGATTATGAACAGTAC. Translation: CASRDWGDYEQY. The entire CDR3 sequence reads CASRDWGDYEQYF. The whole variable domain, remainder taken from reference TRBV16 and TRBJ2-7, is NAGVIQTPRHKVTGKGQEATLWCEPISGHSAVFWYRQTIVQGLEFLTYFRNQAPIDDSGMPKERFSAQMPNQSHSTLKIQSTQPQDSAVYLCASRDWGDYEQYFGPGTRLTVL.

Details on this clone: Gene names follow the mouse nomenclature. Coverage ceases 1 residue before the CDR3 finishes, and the germline J gene fills in the end. This rearrangement joins TRBV13-2 to TRBJ1-2; D unresolved. This CDR3 is 11 amino acids long. Germline CDR1 reads NNHNN; CDR2 reads SYGAGS (reference sequence). The V and J ends lost 5 bases and 0 bases respectively, with 2 bases between them. The sequenced part of the CDR3 DNA is TGTGCCAGCGGCTCAAACTCCGACTACACC. Its protein product is CASGSNSDYT. The entire CDR3 reads CASGSNSDYTF.

About this clone itself: Here the gene names and germline are mouse. The CDR3 is cut off 1 residue early in the read; its end comes from the germline J gene. Other DNA sequences in the same sample also yield this CDR3. The chain employs TRBV4 and TRBJ2-1; 7 positions agree with TRBD2. Germline CDR1 reads LGHDT; CDR2 reads YNNKQL (reference sequence). CDR3 length equals 13 residues. V shed 4 bases and J 7 bases; nucleotides not matched to a gene: 4. Here the CDR3 reads CASSLGGRAEQFF. The CDR3 bases that were read are TGTGCCAGCAGCTTGGGGGGTAGGGCTGAGCAGTTC.

As for this clone: Gene names are the mouse ones. The read falls 1 residue short of the CDR3 end, and the missing part is taken from the germline J gene. V and J are TRBV13-1 and TRBJ2-5; TRBD2 matches 11 bases. Germline values: CDR1 NSHNY, CDR2 SYGAGN. The CDR3 extends over 16 amino acids. V shed 3 bases, J shed 0 bases, and the junction held 3 bases outside the gene matches. The CDR3 DNA, read in part, is TGTGCCAGCAGTGCCGGGACTGGGGGTAACCAAGACACCCAGTAC. This sequence encodes CASSAGTGGNQDTQY. The whole CDR3 protein reads CASSAGTGGNQDTQYF.